One and the same sample provided the 3 T cell receptor beta chains below, sequenced in a study of cytomegalovirus exposure and HLA in healthy donors. The PCR contained 60 Vbeta and 13 Jbeta primers. Produced via immunoSEQ multiplex PCR; TCRdb's table is partial and in-frame only. Counted here are 150,000 to 200,000 clones, roughly 70% occurring once; the ten biggest clones make up more than 1.3%. What was sequenced was PBMCs. The receptor source for this set is a girl aged 10 to 17 in good health and CMV-seronegative.

The rearrangement uses TRBV29-1 and TRBJ2-3; TRBD1 might be the D (6 bases). This CDR3 is 16 amino acids long. With 7 bases removed from V and 4 bases from J, the gap between germline ends came to 24 bases. Per the germline V gene, CDR1 is SQVTM and CDR2 is ANQGSEA. The CDR3 coding sequence is TGCAGCGCCGGAAACCTGGCAGGGGTTGAGGCAGATACGCAGTATTTT. The encoded protein is CSAGNLAGVEADTQYF.

The CDR3 DNA reads TGCGCCAGCAGCTTTTCGTACCAAGAGACCCAGTACTTC. It translates to CASSFSYQETQYF. The J gene is TRBJ2-5, the V gene TRBV5-1; D is uncertain. The CDR3 runs 13 residues. Germline loops: CDR1 SGHRS, CDR2 YFSETQ. The V and J ends lost 2 bases and 0 bases respectively, with 5 bases between them.

CDR3 nucleotide sequence: TGTGCCATCACCGACCAGGGGATGAACACTGAAGCTTTCTTT. This sequence encodes CAITDQGMNTEAFF. This sequence joins TRBV10-3 and TRBJ1-1; TRBD1 might be the D (6 bases). Germline V gene sequence: CDR1 ENHRY, CDR2 SYGVKD. Trimming took off 7 bases at V and 0 bases at J, with 12 bases between the two ends. CDR3 length: 14 residues.